Shown below are 19 T cell receptor beta chains from a single sample sequenced in a study of vaccination and CD4 T cells after COVID-19. Documented treatment: approximately 9-day PBMC culture with coronavirus spike peptide pools or control peptides (ViraFEST assay). Researchers used the Oncomine TCR Beta short-read assay to sequence DNA from cultured CD4+ T cells. TCRdb analysed the PCR reads with MiXCR anew, one entry per CDR3 protein. Among 10,000 or so distinct CDR3 sequences listed, more than 25% were seen once. Their cognate antigens are unknown. Sequences were derived from CD4+ T cells from blood, cultured in vitro, sampled after SARS-CoV-2 vaccination. The receptors were gathered from a human donor who had recovered from COVID-19.

This clonotype was counted only a few times. The chain joins TRBV18 to TRBJ2-5; D call uncertain. Germline loops: CDR1 KGHSH, CDR2 LQKENI. V lost 2 bases and J 4 bases, leaving 8 bases between the germline ends. CDR3 length equals 13 residues. The CDR3 nucleotides are TGTGCCAGCTCACCAGGGCTAGGAGAGACCCAGTACTTC. The encoded protein is CASSPGLGETQYF.

The rearrangement joins TRBV2 to TRBJ2-2; D remains unclear. The V and J ends lost 3 bases and 5 bases respectively, with 16 bases between them. The V gene's germline CDR1 is SNHLY and CDR2 FYNNEI. CDR3 length: 16 amino acids. CDR3 in amino acids: CASSEGPLHLTGELFF. The CDR3 DNA reads as TGTGCCAGCAGTGAGGGCCCCCTACACCTAACCGGGGAGCTGTTTTTT.

This clonotype came up a few times. V gene TRBV12-3 or TRBV12-4 combines with J gene TRBJ2-5, with D perhaps TRBD2 (7 bases). The CDR3 sequence is 14 residues long. Trimming left V 8 bases short and J 4 bases short, with 17 bases between. The CDR3 loop is CASRPRGGTETQYF. The CDR3 DNA is TGTGCCAGCCGCCCTCGCGGGGGCACAGAGACCCAGTACTTC.

This clonotype has just a few counts. The chain links TRBV20-1 to TRBJ1-2, with 7 bases matching TRBD1. Germline V gene lookup returns CDR1 DFQATT and CDR2 SNEGSKA (reference sequence). The J segment lost 4 bases and the V segment lost 5 bases, leaving 4 bases of the junction unmatched. This CDR3 has 12 residues. CDR3 protein: CSAFDRAYGYTF. DNA for the CDR3: TGCAGTGCTTTTGACAGGGCCTATGGCTACACCTTC.

The chain recombines TRBV28 with TRBJ2-2; unclear D gene. Trimming shortened V by 2 bases and J by 0 bases, and 25 bases separated the two germline ends. Germline CDR1 and CDR2: MDHEN and SYDVKM. CDR3 length: 21 residues. The CDR3 loop reads CASSLLQLQRVWRANTGELFF. As DNA, the CDR3 is TGTGCCAGCAGTTTACTGCAGTTGCAACGAGTTTGGCGCGCGAACACCGGGGAGCTGTTTTTT.

This clonotype has only a few counts. This CDR3 is CASSLSETQYF. In nucleotides, the CDR3 is TGTGCCAGCAGTTTATCGGAGACCCAGTACTTC. The genes are TRBV6-5 and TRBJ2-5; no firm D call. Germline CDR1 reads MNHEY; CDR2 reads SVGAGI. Deletions cut 4 bases from V and 5 bases from J, with 5 bases between. The CDR3 length is 11 residues.

In its sample, this clonotype was seen a few times. This chain uses TRBV28 with TRBJ2-3; 9 bases line up with TRBD2. V dropped 2 bases and J dropped 7; count of bases not matched to a gene: 13. This CDR3 contains 17 residues. CDR1 and CDR2 from the germline V gene are MDHEN and SYDVKM. CDR3 nucleotides: TGTGCCAGCAGTTTACTCTCCCCCGGGACTAGCACTCATACGCAGTATTTT. Amino acids: CASSLLSPGTSTHTQYF.

By sample fraction, this clonotype is large. V gene TRBV7-2 combines with J gene TRBJ2-1; D might be TRBD2 (5 bases). CDR3 length equals 13 residues. Germline-derived CDR1 and CDR2 are SGHTA and FQGNSA. V was shortened by 5 bases and J by 3 bases, with 8 bases between the two germline ends. Written as DNA, the CDR3 is TGTGCCAGCAGCGACTACCTCTACAATGAGCAGTTCTTC. Translated: CASSDYLYNEQFF.

The rearrangement joins TRBV20-1 to TRBJ2-1, with a possible D match to TRBD1 (6 bases). The CDR3 covers 17 residues. The germline V and J ends were trimmed by 3 bases and 10 bases, with 28 bases remaining between them. CDR1 and CDR2 (germline): DFQATT, SNEGSKA (reference sequence). As DNA, the CDR3 is TGCAGTGCTAGTCTAGGGACATTGTTTCGATCGTCAAGCGAGCAGTTCTTC. It codes for CSASLGTLFRSSSEQFF.

The CDR3 spells CASSTSVDRQPQHF. CDR3 bases: TGTGCCAGCAGTACTAGCGTAGACCGGCAGCCCCAGCATTTT. This chain links TRBV6-1 with TRBJ1-5; D gene unclear. The V gene lost 5 bases and the J gene lost 7 bases, with 15 bases spanning the gap. CDR1 MNHNS and CDR2 SASEGT come from the germline V gene. This CDR3 has 14 amino acids.

The chain couples TRBV12-3 or TRBV12-4 to TRBJ1-4; D remains ambiguous. The CDR3 runs to 13 residues. V was trimmed by 0 bases and J by 8 bases, leaving 7 bases between them. In DNA, the CDR3 is TGTGCCAGCAGTTTAGCAAATTGGGAAAAACTGTTTTTT. Residues: CASSLANWEKLFF.

This clonotype was seen only a few times. The chain combines TRBV19 with TRBJ2-3, with D possibly matching TRBD1 (6 bases). Germline assignment: CDR1 LNHDA and CDR2 SQIVND (reference sequence). Between the trimmed V and J ends, which lost 4 bases and 1 base, there was a span of 15 bases. This CDR3 spans 16 amino acids. The CDR3 bases are TGTGCCAGTAGTAAAAGACAGGCCGGCGGCACAGATACGCAGTATTTT. Translated: CASSKRQAGGTDTQYF.

This clonotype has only a few counts. V and J are TRBV7-8 and TRBJ1-2; possibly TRBD1 for D (6 bases). CDR1 and CDR2 (germline): SGHVS, FQNEAQ. Trimming pared 2 bases from V and 5 bases from J, leaving 9 bases between. The CDR3 has 13 amino acids. CDR3 in amino acids: CASSLRQGYGYTF. As DNA, the CDR3 is TGTGCCAGCAGCTTAAGGCAGGGGTATGGCTACACCTTC. Full variable domain (rest looked up from reference TRBV7-8 and TRBJ1-2): GAGVSQSPRYKVAKRGQDVALRCDPISGHVSLFWYQQALGQGPEFLTYFQNEAQLDKSGLPSDRFFAERPEGSVSTLKIQRTQQEDSAVYLCASSLRQGYGYTFGSGTRLTVV.

This chain links TRBV4-1 with TRBJ1-2; the D is unclear. V was cut by 1 base and J by 8 bases, with 8 bases left in between. Germline V gene sequence: CDR1 MGHRA, CDR2 YSYEKL. The CDR3 consists of 12 residues. In nucleotides, the CDR3 is TGCGCCAGCAGCCAAGTAAATCGGGGCTACACCTTC. This sequence encodes CASSQVNRGYTF.

The chain is built from TRBV5-4 and TRBJ2-5; 9 bases are shared with TRBD2. Germline V gene data show CDR1 as SGHNT and CDR2 as YYREEE (reference sequence). CDR3 length: 14 amino acids. Trimming cost V 4 bases and J 5 bases; bases outside gene matches: 6. CDR3: CASSTGLARETQYF. CDR3 bases: TGTGCCAGCAGCACGGGACTAGCACGGGAGACCCAGTACTTC. Full variable domain (missing parts from reference TRBV5-4 and TRBJ2-5): ETGVTQSPTHLIKTRGQQVTLRCSSQSGHNTVSWYQQALGQGPQFIFQYYREEENGRGNFPPRFSGLQFPNYSSELNVNALELDDSALYLCASSTGLARETQYFGPGTRLLVL.

In this sample, this clonotype turned up a few times. The gene calls are TRBV11-2 and TRBJ2-5; 10 bases match TRBD1. Germline-derived CDR1 and CDR2 are SGHAT and FQNNGV. J gave up 4 bases and V 4 bases, and 6 bases lay outside the gene matches. The CDR3 has 15 amino acids. CDR3 nucleotides: TGTGCCAGCAGCTCCCGGGACAGGGGACGAGAGACCCAGTACTTC. It yields the protein CASSSRDRGRETQYF.

This clonotype has only a few counts. At one end, the junction sequence differs from germline, possibly due to a read error. V gene TRBV7-7 combines with J gene TRBJ2-7, with D hard to call. The germline V gene encodes CDR1 SSHAT and CDR2 FNYEAQ (reference sequence). The CDR3 length is 14 residues. DNA of the CDR3: TGTGCTAGCAGCCTTCAAACAACAAGTAGCGAGCAGTACTTC. Translation gives CASSLQTTSSEQYF.

This clonotype showed up just a few times. CDR3 bases: TGTGCCAGCAGCAAAGGGCAGGGTGGAGCTGGGGCCAACGTCCTGACTTTC. Protein sequence: CASSKGQGGAGANVLTF. This chain connects TRBV5-4 to TRBJ2-6, with D perhaps TRBD1 (5 bases). The CDR3 is 17 residues long. V was pared by 4 bases and J by 2 bases, with 16 bases between. Germline V lookup: CDR1 SGHNT, CDR2 YYREEE (reference sequence).

The table lists this clonotype with a few counts. The chain is built from TRBV10-3 and TRBJ2-5, with 11 bases matching TRBD2. Germline values: CDR1 ENHRY, CDR2 SYGVKD. The CDR3 loop spans 15 amino acids. V was clipped by 10 bases and J by 5 bases; unmatched bases: 12. DNA of the CDR3: TGTGCCACCGCGTCCGGGACTAGCGGTGGGGAGACCCAGTACTTC. Residues: CATASGTSGGETQYF.